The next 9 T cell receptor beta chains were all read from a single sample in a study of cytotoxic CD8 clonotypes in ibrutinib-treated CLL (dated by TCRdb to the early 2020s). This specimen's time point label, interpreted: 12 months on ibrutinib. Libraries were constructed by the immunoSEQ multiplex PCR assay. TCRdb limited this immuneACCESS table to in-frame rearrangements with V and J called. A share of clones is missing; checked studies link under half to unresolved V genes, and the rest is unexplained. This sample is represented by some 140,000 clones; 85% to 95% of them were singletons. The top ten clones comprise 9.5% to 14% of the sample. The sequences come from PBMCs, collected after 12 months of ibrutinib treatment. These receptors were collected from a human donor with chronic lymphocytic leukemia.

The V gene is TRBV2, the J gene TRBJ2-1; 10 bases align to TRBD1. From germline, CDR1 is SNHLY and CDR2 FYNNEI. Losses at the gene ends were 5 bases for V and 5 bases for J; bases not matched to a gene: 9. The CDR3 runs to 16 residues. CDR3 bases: TGTGCCAGCAGTCGTCCCCCGGGACAGGGGAACAATGAGCAGTTCTTC. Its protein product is CASSRPPGQGNNEQFF.

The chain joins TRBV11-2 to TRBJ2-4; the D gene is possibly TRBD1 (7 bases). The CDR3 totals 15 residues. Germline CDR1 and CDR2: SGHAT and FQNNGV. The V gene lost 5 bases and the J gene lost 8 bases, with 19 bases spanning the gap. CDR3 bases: TGTGCCAGCAGCCCAGGGGTCCAGGGGGGCCACATTCAGTACTTC. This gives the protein CASSPGVQGGHIQYF.

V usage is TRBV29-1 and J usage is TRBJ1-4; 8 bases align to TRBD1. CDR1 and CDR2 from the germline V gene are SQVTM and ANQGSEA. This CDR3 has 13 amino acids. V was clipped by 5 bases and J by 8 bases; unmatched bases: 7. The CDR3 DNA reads TGCAGCGTTTTGACAGGGGAGGGGGAAAAACTGTTTTTT. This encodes CSVLTGEGEKLFF.

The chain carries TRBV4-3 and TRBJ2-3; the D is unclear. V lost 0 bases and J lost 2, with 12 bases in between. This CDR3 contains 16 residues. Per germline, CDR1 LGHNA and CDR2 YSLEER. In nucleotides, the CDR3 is TGCGCCAGCAGCCAAGAGGCAGGCTTCAACACAGATACGCAGTATTTT. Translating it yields CASSQEAGFNTDTQYF.

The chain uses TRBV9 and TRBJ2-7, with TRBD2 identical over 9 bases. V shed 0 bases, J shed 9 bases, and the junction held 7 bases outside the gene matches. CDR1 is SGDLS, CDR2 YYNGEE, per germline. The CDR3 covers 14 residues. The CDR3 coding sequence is TGTGCCAGCAGCGTAGGTCTAGCGGGATTCTTGCAGTACTTC. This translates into CASSVGLAGFLQYF.

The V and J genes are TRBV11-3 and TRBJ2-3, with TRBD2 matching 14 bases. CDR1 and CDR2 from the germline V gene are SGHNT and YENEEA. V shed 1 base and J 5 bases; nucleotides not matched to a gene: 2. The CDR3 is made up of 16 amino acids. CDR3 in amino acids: CASSLAGTSGRDTQYF. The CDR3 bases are TGTGCCAGCAGCTTAGCGGGGACTAGCGGGAGAGATACGCAGTATTTT.

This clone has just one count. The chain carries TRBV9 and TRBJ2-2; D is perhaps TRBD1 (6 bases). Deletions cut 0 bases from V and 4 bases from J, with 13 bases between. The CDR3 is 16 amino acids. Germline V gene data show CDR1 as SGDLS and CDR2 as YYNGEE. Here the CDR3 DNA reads TGTGCCAGCAGCGTAGTGGCAGGGGAGTTCACCGGGGAGCTGTTTTTT. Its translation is CASSVVAGEFTGELFF.

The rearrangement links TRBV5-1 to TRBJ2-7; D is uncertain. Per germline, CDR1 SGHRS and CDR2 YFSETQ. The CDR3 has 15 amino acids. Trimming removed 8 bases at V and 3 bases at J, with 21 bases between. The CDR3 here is CASSKESLQGYEQYF. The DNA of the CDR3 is TGCGCCAGTTCTAAGGAATCCCTCCAAGGCTACGAGCAGTACTTC. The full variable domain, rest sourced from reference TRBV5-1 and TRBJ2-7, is KAGVTQTPRYLIKTRGQQVTLSCSPISGHRSVSWYQQTPGQGLQFLFEYFSETQRNKGNFPGRFSGRQFSNSRSEMNVSTLELGDSALYLCASSKESLQGYEQYFGPGTRLTVT.

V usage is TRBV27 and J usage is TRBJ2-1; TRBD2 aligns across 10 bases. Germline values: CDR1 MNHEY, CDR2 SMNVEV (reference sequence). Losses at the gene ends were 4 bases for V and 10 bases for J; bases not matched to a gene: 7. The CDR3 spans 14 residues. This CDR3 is CASSSASGRGEQFF. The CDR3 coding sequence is TGTGCCAGCAGTTCGGCTAGCGGGAGAGGCGAGCAGTTCTTC.